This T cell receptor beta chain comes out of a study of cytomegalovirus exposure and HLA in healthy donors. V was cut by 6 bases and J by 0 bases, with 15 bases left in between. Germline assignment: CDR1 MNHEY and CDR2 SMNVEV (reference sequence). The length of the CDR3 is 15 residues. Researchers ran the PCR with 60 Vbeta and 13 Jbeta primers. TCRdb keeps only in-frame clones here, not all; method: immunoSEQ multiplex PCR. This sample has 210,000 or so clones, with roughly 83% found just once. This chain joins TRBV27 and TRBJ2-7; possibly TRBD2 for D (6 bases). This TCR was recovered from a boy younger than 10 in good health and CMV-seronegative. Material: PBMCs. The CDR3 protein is CASRPRTDYSYEQYF. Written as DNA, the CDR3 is TGTGCCAGCAGACCCCGTACGGACTACTCCTACGAGCAGTACTTC.